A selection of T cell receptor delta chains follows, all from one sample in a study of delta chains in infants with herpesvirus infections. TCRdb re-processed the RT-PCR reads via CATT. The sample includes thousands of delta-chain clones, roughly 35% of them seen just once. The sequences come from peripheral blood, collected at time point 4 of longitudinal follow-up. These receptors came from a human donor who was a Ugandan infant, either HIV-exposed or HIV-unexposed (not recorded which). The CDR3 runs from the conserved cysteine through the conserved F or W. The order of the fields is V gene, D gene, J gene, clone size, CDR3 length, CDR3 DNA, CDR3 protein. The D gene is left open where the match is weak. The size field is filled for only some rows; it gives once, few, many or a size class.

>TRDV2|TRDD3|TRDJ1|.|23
TGTGCCTGTGACACCGTTGCATACTATCCACCCGGGGGATACTCAAATCACACCGATAAACTCATCTTT
CACDTVAYYPPGGYSNHTDKLIF
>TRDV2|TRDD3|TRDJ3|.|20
TGTGCCTGTGACGCTACTGGGGGATACTTCGGCTCCTGGGACACCCGACAGATGTTTTTC
CACDATGGYFGSWDTRQMFF
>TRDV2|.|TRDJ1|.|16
TGTGCCTGTGACGGGGTCGGGGCGAGACTCACCGATAAACTCATCTTT
CACDGVGARLTDKLIF
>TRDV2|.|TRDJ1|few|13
TGTGCCTGTGACGCCTTACGGACTGATAAACTCATCTTT
CACDALRTDKLIF
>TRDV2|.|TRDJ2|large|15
TGTGCCTGTGAGTATCTAGAAGGAAGGACAGCACAACTCTTCTTT
CACEYLEGRTAQLFF
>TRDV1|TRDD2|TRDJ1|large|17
TGTGCTCTTGGGGAACATCCCCTACTTCCTACGACCGATAAACTCATCTTT
CALGEHPLLPTTDKLIF
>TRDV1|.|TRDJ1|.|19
TGTGCTCTTGGGGAACTGTTGGGTCCACGAGGATATATGGCCGATAAACTCATCTTT
CALGELLGPRGYMADKLIF
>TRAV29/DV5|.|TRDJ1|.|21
TGTGCAGCAACATTACTTCCTACTTGGGGGATAATCGGTGGCTACACCGATAAACTCATCTTT
CAATLLPTWGIIGGYTDKLIF
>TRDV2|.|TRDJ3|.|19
TGTGCCTGTGACACCGTCCGCTCGGATGGCTCCTGGGACACCCGACAGATGTTTTTC
CACDTVRSDGSWDTRQMFF
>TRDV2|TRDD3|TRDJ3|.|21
TGTGCCTGTGACTCCGTCCTGGGGGATACGCTGAGCTCCTGGGACACCCGACAGATGTTTTTC
CACDSVLGDTLSSWDTRQMFF
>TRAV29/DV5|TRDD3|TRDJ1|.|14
TGTGCAGCTCGGCGCTGGGGGATTTCCGATAAACTCATCTTT
CAARRWGISDKLIF